This T cell receptor (beta chain) was sequenced for a study of T cells in Graves' hyperthyroidism and ophthalmopathy. General study findings and limits: Blood also carried most thyroid clonotypes expanded above 0.001.

TCR beta CDR3 region amplification was performed from RNA transcripts. HTBI primers were the set used in a first-round RT-PCR of the TCR CDR3. In TCRdb, the multiplex PCR reads were re-called with MiXCR into one record per CDR3 protein. The top ten clones hold over 15% of a sample with hundreds of thousands of distinct CDR3 sequences, 15% to 20% of them seen once. First hyperthyroidism diagnosis is when the blood sample was obtained, before any ophthalmopathy symptoms. The CDR3 is made up of 20 amino acids. V was clipped by 6 bases and J by 2 bases; unmatched bases: 17. The germline V gene has CDR1 SNHLY and CDR2 FYNNEI. Ten or more counts support this clonotype. What it binds is not known.

The sample comprised blood. The chain joins TRBV2 to TRBJ2-3, with TRBD2 matching 13 bases. The receptor was derived from a woman between 50 and 59 years old with Graves' hyperthyroidism that later progressed to Graves' ophthalmopathy. The CDR3 region is CASRPGLAGALLNITDTQYF. Written as DNA, the CDR3 is TGTGCCAGCAGGCCCGGACTAGCGGGGGCCCTACTTAATATCACAGATACGCAGTATTTT.